This T cell receptor (beta chain) was identified during a study of blood T cell repertoires in COVID-19. Study details: Samples representing acute and convalescent COVID-19 were sourced from the United States, Italy and Spain. PBMCs, B-cell-depleted T cells, or T cells were the source of the cDNA or gDNA that made up the material.

This clone was seen just once. Participants were aged roughly 18 to 90 years, lived in roughly 23 US areas, and enrolled virtually. Membership in each cohort depended on participant-reported clinical history. Method: immunoSEQ multiplex PCR; TCRdb's copy keeps in-frame clones and lacks some. The sample lists 390,000 or so clones; 80% to 90% were seen once. Germline-derived CDR1 and CDR2 are MDHEN and SYDVKM. The CDR3 is 15 amino acids. Germline trimming cut 7 bases from V and 7 bases from J; bases unmatched to any gene: 13. Sequencing used PBMCs or T cells enriched from blood (not recorded which). This chain links TRBV28 with TRBJ1-5; TRBD1 matches 7 bases. The receptor was isolated from a woman aged 45-59 years who had recovered from COVID-19. CDR3 DNA sequence: TGTGCCAGCACCCCCCCCCAGGGGGTATTCCAGCCCCAGCATTTT. It encodes CASTPPQGVFQPQHF.